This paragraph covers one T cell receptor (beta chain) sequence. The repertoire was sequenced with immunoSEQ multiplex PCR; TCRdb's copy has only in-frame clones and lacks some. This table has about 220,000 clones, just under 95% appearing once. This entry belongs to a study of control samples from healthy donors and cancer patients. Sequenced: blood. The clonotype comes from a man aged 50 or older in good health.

The CDR3 is CASSYPGQKAFF. CDR3 nucleotides: TGTGCCAGCAGTTACCCGGGACAGAAAGCTTTCTTT. This chain joins TRBV6-5 and TRBJ1-1; TRBD1 matches at 7 bases. This CDR3 spans 12 amino acids. The V gene's germline CDR1 is MNHEY and CDR2 SVGAGI. V shed 2 bases, J shed 9 bases, and the junction held 3 bases outside the gene matches.